This record looks at one T cell receptor beta chain sequence and its context. Its cognate antigen is unknown. Time point meaning: patch test 2, 6 weeks after DPC sensitization. Noted treatment: therapeutic diphenylcyclopropenone sensitization with weekly scalp DPC. The V gene's germline CDR1 is SGHAT and CDR2 FQNNGV. The V end was cut by 2 bases, the J end by 4 bases, with 12 bases between. The CDR3 runs to 14 residues. This sample stems from a study of human T cells and chemical hapten exposure. Study results and caveats: Compared with pre-sensitization or healthy control sets, expanded TCRs clustered more.

Source study methods: Counting gave a median of around 89,000 TCRs per sample, with values ranging from about 20,000 to 750,000. One entry per CDR3 protein, called by TCRdb with MiXCR from the RACE reads. TCRdb's processing, not the study's, gives the V and J calls here. The table records more than 60,000 distinct CDR3 sequences, 10% to 13% of them present only once. This receptor was taken from a woman in her forties or fifties with alopecia areata. Some clones in this sample may be carry-over from other donors' samples. Sequencing used whole blood, obtained in connection with sensitization to the hapten diphenylcyclopropenone (DPC). The V call is TRBV11-2, the J call TRBJ2-7; the D gene is possibly TRBD2 (7 bases). Here the CDR3 DNA reads TGTGCCAGCAGCTTACGGGGGGCTTTTTACGAGCAGTACTTC. This gives the protein CASSLRGAFYEQYF. Based on the CDR3 plus reference TRBV11-2 and TRBJ2-7, the full variable domain is EAGVAQSPRYKIIEKRQSVAFWCNPISGHATLYWYQQILGQGPKLLIQFQNNGVVDDSQLPKDRFSAERLKGVDSTLKIQPAKLEDSAVYLCASSLRGAFYEQYFGPGTRLTVT.